This TCR beta chain was retrieved from a study of OX40 agonist ivuxolimab in advanced cancers. Study findings and constraints: Some of the nonresponding patients also showed low levels of normalized T-cell clonal expansion.

This table comes from immunoSEQ multiplex PCR, and its TCRdb copy is limited to in-frame clones, with some not included. The repertoire holds about 69,000 clones, with 80% to 90% as singletons. Concerning this clone itself: Its antigen is currently unknown.

Autoimmune disease history or systemic immunosuppression excluded patients. The sample in question was CD4+ or CD8+ T cells sorted from blood, obtained in a trial of the OX40 agonist ivuxolimab. This receptor was taken from an adult with an advanced solid tumor such as melanoma, head and neck, liver or kidney cancer.

Here the CDR3 reads CASSPSTGELFF. The CDR3 DNA reads TGTGCCAGCAGCCCTTCCACCGGGGAGCTGTTTTTT. V is TRBV7-3 and J is TRBJ2-2; D unresolved. Germline assignment: CDR1 SGHTA and CDR2 FQGTGA. The germline V and J ends were trimmed by 5 bases and 4 bases, with 5 bases remaining between them. This CDR3 region has 12 residues.